Shown below are 5 T cell receptor beta chains from a single sample sequenced in a study of CD4 and CD8 cells across lung adenocarcinoma regions. MiXCR, applied by TCRdb to the PCR reads, yields one record per CDR3 protein. Found here are about 25,000 distinct CDR3 sequences, around 56% of them singletons; the top ten hold 40% to 55%. Specimen: CD8+ T cells from the center of a lung tumor. The source of these receptors is a male donor with lung adenocarcinoma. The CD4 and CD8 labels of this study may be unreliable.

The chain recombines TRBV6-1 with TRBJ2-3; D is ambiguous. CDR1 is MNHNS and CDR2 is SASEGT in the germline V gene. The CDR3 has 16 residues. The V end lost 6 bases, the J end lost 2 bases, and 18 bases lay between the germline ends. The CDR3 nucleotides are TGTGCCAGCAGCCCATCCGCCGGCGGAACCACAGATACGCAGTATTTT. It codes for CASSPSAGGTTDTQYF.

The rearrangement uses TRBV6-1 and TRBJ2-3; TRBD2 agrees at 8 bases. The closer fit of TRBJ2-7 to the DNA end suggests the J call may be wrong. Germline V gives CDR1 MNHNS, CDR2 SASEGT. This CDR3 is 14 amino acids long. The CDR3 region has the DNA TGTGCCAGCAGACGGGCGGGAGGCCAAGATACGCAGTACTTC. Amino acid sequence: CASRRAGGQDTQYF.

The V call is TRBV6-1, the J call TRBJ2-3; 7 nucleotides line up with TRBD1. The CDR3 sequence is 14 residues long. Germline trimming cut 6 bases from V and 10 bases from J; bases unmatched to any gene: 13. The germline CDR1 and CDR2 sequences are MNHNS and SASEGT. The CDR3: CASRGTVSTEAQYF. CDR3 sequence (DNA): TGTGCCAGCAGGGGGACAGTGAGCACCGAGGCGCAGTATTTT.

This clonotype came up many times. The chain is built from TRBV7-2 and TRBJ2-2, with D unclear. The CDR3 covers 14 residues. Per the germline V gene, CDR1 is SGHTA and CDR2 is FQGNSA. V gave up 1 base and J gave up 3 bases, with 6 bases separating them. The CDR3 loop reads CASSLGSYTGELFF. CDR3 nucleotides: TGTGCCAGCAGCTTAGGGTCCTACACCGGGGAGCTGTTTTTT.

This clonotype was observed at least ten times. The J gene is TRBJ2-3, the V gene TRBV6-1, with 9 positions matching TRBD1. V trimming: 6 bases; J trimming: 3 bases; junction bases outside the gene matches: 4. Germline V CDR1 and CDR2: MNHNS, SASEGT. The CDR3 is 14 amino acids. The CDR3 reads CASRRDRVTDTQYF. The CDR3, as DNA: TGTGCCAGCAGGAGGGACAGGGTTACAGATACGCAGTATTTT.